A single sample is the source of the 13 T cell receptor beta chains below, sequenced in a study of neurological immune-mediated disorders. Documented time point: longitudinal time-point 3. Via MiXCR, TCRdb re-called the 5' RACE reads, giving one row per CDR3 protein. The sample includes more than 50,000 distinct CDR3 sequences, roughly 8% of them seen just once. Sequencing was carried out using PBMCs. Every receptor here comes from a woman between 35 and 50 years old in good health.

This clonotype was picked up a small number of times. The chain has TRBV25-1 and TRBJ1-1, with D perhaps matching TRBD1 (5 bases). The germline CDR1 and CDR2 sequences are MGHDK and SYGVNS. V gave up 0 bases and J gave up 5 bases, with 13 bases separating them. The length of the CDR3 is 15 residues. CDR3 DNA sequence: TGTGCCAGCAGTGAATATCGCACCGGGGGGACTGAAGCTTTCTTT. Amino acids: CASSEYRTGGTEAFF.

This clonotype has at least ten counts. The chain joins TRBV10-3 to TRBJ2-1, with 9 bases matching TRBD1. Germline V gene lookup returns CDR1 ENHRY and CDR2 SYGVKD. The CDR3 has 17 amino acids. Trimming at V came to 0 bases and at J to 7 bases, leaving 10 bases not matched to a gene. The DNA of the CDR3 is TGTGCCATCAGTGAGTCGGAACCGGGACAGGGTCGGAATGAGCAGTTCTTC. This encodes CAISESEPGQGRNEQFF.

This clonotype was seen ten or more times. This sequence joins TRBV5-1 and TRBJ2-1, with TRBD2 as a possible D gene (6 bases). The CDR3 has 14 residues. Per the germline V gene, CDR1 is SGHRS and CDR2 is YFSETQ. V was trimmed by 4 bases and J by 0 bases, leaving 8 bases between them. The CDR3 nucleotides read TGCGCCAGCAGCCCTAGCGACTCCTACAATGAGCAGTTCTTC. Translation gives CASSPSDSYNEQFF.

This clonotype showed up many times. This rearrangement joins TRBV5-1 to TRBJ2-5; possibly TRBD1 or TRBD2 for D (6 bases each). The germline gives CDR1 SGHRS, CDR2 YFSETQ. This CDR3 has 14 residues. Deletions cut 2 bases from V and 5 bases from J, with 13 bases between. The CDR3 spells CASSFLGGSETQYF. CDR3 nucleotides: TGCGCCAGCAGCTTCCTGGGGGGCAGCGAGACCCAGTACTTC.

This clonotype has ten or more counts. This rearrangement joins TRBV29-1 to TRBJ2-5; D unclear. The CDR3 length is 12 residues. The germline V gene encodes CDR1 SQVTM and CDR2 ANQGSEA. V lost 7 bases, J lost 3 bases, and 12 bases lay in between. In DNA, the CDR3 is TGCAGCGCCGATACATTCGAAGAGACCCAGTACTTC. It specifies CSADTFEETQYF.

This chain connects TRBV25-1 to TRBJ2-3; 9 nucleotides line up with TRBD2. Germline lookup yields CDR1 MGHDK and CDR2 SYGVNS. J gave up 0 bases and V 4 bases, and 8 bases lay outside the gene matches. The CDR3 is 17 residues long. The CDR3 DNA reads as TGTGCCAGCAGTGCGTCCGGGACTAGCCCTAGCACAGATACGCAGTATTTT. Translated, it gives CASSASGTSPSTDTQYF.

This clonotype was observed many times. The chain joins TRBV29-1 to TRBJ1-2; TRBD1 matches at 9 bases. Germline CDR1 reads SQVTM; CDR2 reads ANQGSEA. V shed 5 bases, J shed 4 bases, and the junction held 11 bases outside the gene matches. This CDR3 region has 15 residues. This CDR3 reads CSVQTGGGKVYGYTF. In DNA form, the CDR3 reads TGCAGCGTTCAGACAGGGGGTGGGAAAGTCTATGGCTACACCTTC. Together with reference TRBV29-1 and TRBJ1-2, the CDR3 gives the full variable domain: SAVISQKPSRDICQRGTSLTIQCQVDSQVTMMFWYRQQPGQSLTLIATANQGSEATYESGFVIDKFPISRPNLTFSTLTVSNMSPEDSSIYLCSVQTGGGKVYGYTFGSGTRLTVV.

This clonotype was counted ten times or more. CDR3: CASSYSSSANTEAFF. The DNA for the CDR3 is TGTGCCAGCAGTTACTCGTCCTCGGCGAACACTGAAGCTTTCTTT. The V call is TRBV6-5, the J call TRBJ1-1, with unresolved D. Trimming cost V 0 bases and J 1 base, with 9 bases left between them. The CDR3 is 15 residues long. Germline-derived CDR1 and CDR2 are MNHEY and SVGAGI.

This clonotype occurred many times. V gene TRBV20-1 combines with J gene TRBJ2-3, with 9 bases fitting TRBD2. The CDR3 consists of 15 residues. Losses at the gene ends were 3 bases for V and 1 base for J; bases not matched to a gene: 5. Looked up from germline, CDR1 is DFQATT and CDR2 is SNEGSKA (reference sequence). The CDR3 bases are TGCAGTGCTAGTAGTTTAGCGGGGGGCACAGATACGCAGTATTTT. This gives the protein CSASSLAGGTDTQYF.

This clonotype was picked up many times. The chain combines TRBV20-1 with TRBJ1-1; no clear D. CDR3 length: 11 residues. V was cut by 1 base and J by 7 bases, with 7 bases left in between. CDR1 DFQATT and CDR2 SNEGSKA come from the germline V gene (reference sequence). CDR3 region: CSARGHGEAFF. CDR3 DNA sequence: TGCAGTGCTAGAGGGCACGGTGAAGCTTTCTTT.

This clonotype was seen ten or more times. This chain links TRBV9 with TRBJ1-1; the D gene is possibly TRBD1 (5 bases). The CDR3 is 15 amino acids. V was shortened by 3 bases and J by 0 bases, with 12 bases between the two germline ends. Germline loops: CDR1 SGDLS, CDR2 YYNGEE. Written as DNA, the CDR3 is TGTGCCAGCAGCGCTGGGACGGATATGAACACTGAAGCTTTCTTT. Protein sequence: CASSAGTDMNTEAFF.

This clonotype was recorded many times. The chain links TRBV7-2 to TRBJ2-7, with 8 bases fitting TRBD2. The V segment lost 4 bases and the J segment 2 bases; nucleotides outside the gene matches: 7. This CDR3 contains 15 residues. CDR1 and CDR2 (germline): SGHTA, FQGNSA. The CDR3 DNA is TGTGCCAGCAGCTCATCATCCGGGAGGGCCTACGAGCAGTACTTC. Its protein product is CASSSSSGRAYEQYF. Full variable domain (missing parts from reference TRBV7-2 and TRBJ2-7): GAGVSQSPSNKVTEKGKDVELRCDPISGHTALYWYRQSLGQGLEFLIYFQGNSAPDKSGLPSDRFSAERTGGSVSTLTIQRTQQEDSAVYLCASSSSSGRAYEQYFGPGTRLTVT.

In its sample, this clonotype was seen a few times. This may be a read error, as it is one base from a much larger clone. This chain joins TRBV12-3 or TRBV12-4 and TRBJ1-1; D not resolved. V was shortened by 5 bases and J by 1 base, with 8 bases between the two germline ends. The CDR3 has 13 residues. In DNA form, the CDR3 reads TGTGCCAGCAGTCCTCACCAGAACACTGAAGCTTTCTTT. Translated: CASSPHQNTEAFF.